The 18 T cell receptor beta chains presented below share a single source sample, sequenced in a study of blood T cell repertoires in COVID-19. Produced via immunoSEQ multiplex PCR; TCRdb's table is partial and in-frame only. The top ten clones hold about 12% of a sample with over 250,000 clones, approximately 86% of them seen once. Sequencing was carried out using peripheral blood. The receptors were sampled from a woman in her 70s with COVID-19, enrolled during active disease.

This chain links TRBV21-1 with TRBJ2-7; no check of the table's D call, TRBD2, against the DNA was made. TRBV21-1 is listed as a pseudogene. The CDR3 runs 17 residues. The CDR3 nucleotides are TGTGCCAGCAGCAAAGACGGGGTCACCTGCAGCTCCTACGAGCAGTACTTC. This encodes CASSKDGVTCSSYEQYF.

The rearrangement uses TRBV7-2 and TRBJ2-5, with D possibly TRBD2 on 6 matching bases. The CDR3 totals 14 residues. Germline CDR1 SGHTA, CDR2 FQGNSA. V dropped 2 bases and J dropped 9 bases, with 16 bases sitting between them. CDR3 DNA: TGTGCCAGCAGCTTAACGCCGGGAGTAGCGGCCCAGTACTTC. This encodes CASSLTPGVAAQYF.

The V call is TRBV5-1, the J call TRBJ2-1; D may be TRBD1 (5 bases). V dropped 1 base and J dropped 0 bases, with 8 bases sitting between them. The CDR3 totals 15 residues. CDR1 is SGHRS and CDR2 is YFSETQ in the germline V gene. The CDR3 nucleotides read TGCGCCAGCAGCTTGTCAGGGTACTCCTACAATGAGCAGTTCTTC. It codes for CASSLSGYSYNEQFF.

V and J are TRBV18 and TRBJ2-1, with a weak D call TRBD1 (5 bases). The CDR3 has 13 residues. The V and J ends lost 4 bases and 9 bases respectively, with 13 bases between them. Germline lookup yields CDR1 KGHSH and CDR2 LQKENI. Written as DNA, the CDR3 is TGTGCCAGCTCACTCAGGGCGATCACTGAGCAGTTCTTC. Amino acids: CASSLRAITEQFF. Together with reference TRBV18 and TRBJ2-1, the CDR3 gives the full variable domain: NAGVMQNPRHLVRRRGQEARLRCSPMKGHSHVYWYRQLPEEGLKFMVYLQKENIIDESGMPKERFSAEFPKEGPSILRIQQVVRGDSAAYFCASSLRAITEQFFGPGTRLTVL.

The rearrangement links TRBV28 to TRBJ2-3; 8 positions match TRBD2. Germline values: CDR1 MDHEN, CDR2 SYDVKM. Unmatched junction bases numbered 6, after V lost 5 bases and J lost 2 bases. The CDR3 runs 15 residues. The CDR3 nucleotides read TGTGCCAGCAGTGGGACTAGGCCCGACACAGATACGCAGTATTTT. Translated, it gives CASSGTRPDTDTQYF.

The rearrangement uses TRBV3-1 (or the pseudogene TRBV3-2) and TRBJ1-2, with TRBD1 as a possible D gene (5 bases). The CDR3 extends over 16 amino acids. In germline, CDR1 is LGHDT, CDR2 YNNKEL (reference sequence). V was clipped by 0 bases and J by 5 bases, with 16 bases between them. CDR3 amino acids: CASSQENNRRVYGYTF. In nucleotides, the CDR3 is TGTGCCAGCAGCCAAGAAAACAACAGGAGAGTGTATGGCTACACCTTC.

The chain is built from TRBV18 and TRBJ2-7; D is perhaps TRBD1 (6 bases). The CDR3 has 15 amino acids. Germline V gene sequence: CDR1 KGHSH, CDR2 LQKENI. V gave up 2 bases and J gave up 5 bases, with 16 bases separating them. This CDR3 reads CASSPKLTGAHEQYF. The CDR3 DNA is TGTGCCAGCTCACCAAAATTGACAGGCGCCCACGAGCAGTACTTC.

The chain uses TRBV2 and TRBJ2-5; 8 bases fit TRBD2. Germline values: CDR1 SNHLY, CDR2 FYNNEI. This CDR3 has 17 residues. Trimming cost V 6 bases and J 2 bases; bases outside gene matches: 14. The CDR3 DNA is TGTGCCAGCAGGAAAATAGCGGGGTCGGACCTTCAAGAGACCCAGTACTTC. This encodes CASRKIAGSDLQETQYF.

The chain couples TRBV7-6 to TRBJ2-7, with D unclear. With 4 bases removed from V and 2 bases from J, the gap between germline ends came to 6 bases. The CDR3 runs 12 residues. Germline values: CDR1 SGHVS, CDR2 FNYEAQ. CDR3: CASSSYPYEQYF. The CDR3 bases are TGTGCCAGCAGCTCCTACCCCTACGAGCAGTACTTC.

The chain carries TRBV3-1 (or the pseudogene TRBV3-2) and TRBJ1-2; D perhaps matches TRBD1 (5 bases). Germline loops: CDR1 LGHDT, CDR2 YNNKEL (reference sequence). Between the trimmed V and J ends, which lost 2 bases and 7 bases, there was a span of 8 bases. The CDR3 runs to 12 residues. This chain's CDR3 is CASSQFGGGYTF. The DNA for the CDR3 is TGTGCCAGCAGCCAATTCGGGGGTGGCTACACCTTC.

The chain joins TRBV27 to TRBJ1-5; unclear D gene. CDR1 MNHEY and CDR2 SMNVEV come from the germline V gene (reference sequence). The CDR3 contains 14 residues. The V end lost 1 base, the J end lost 0 bases, and 4 bases lay between the germline ends. Here the CDR3 DNA reads TGTGCCAGCAGTTTATATTATAGCAATCAGCCCCAGCATTTT. This translates into CASSLYYSNQPQHF.

The chain employs TRBV4-1 and TRBJ1-2; no firm D call. Germline CDR1 reads MGHRA; CDR2 reads YSYEKL. This CDR3 has 14 amino acids. V lost 1 base to trimming and J lost 3 bases, with 9 bases between them. CDR3 bases: TGCGCCAGCAGCCAAGTCGGCAGGCACTATGGCTACACCTTC. The encoded protein is CASSQVGRHYGYTF.

This clone was recorded only once. This sequence joins TRBV5-6 and TRBJ2-1, with a weak D call TRBD1 (6 bases). The V end was cut by 5 bases, the J end by 0 bases, with 24 bases between. CDR1 is SGHDT, CDR2 YYEEEE, per germline. The length of the CDR3 is 19 residues. CDR3 in amino acids: CASRPGHPGFSSSYNEQFF. CDR3 DNA sequence: TGTGCCAGCAGGCCGGGACACCCGGGTTTTTCCAGCTCCTACAATGAGCAGTTCTTC. The variable domain in full, with the rest retrieved from reference TRBV5-6 and TRBJ2-1, is DAGVTQSPTHLIKTRGQQVTLRCSPKSGHDTVSWYQQALGQGPQFIFQYYEEEERQRGNFPDRFSGHQFPNYSSELNVNALLLGDSALYLCASRPGHPGFSSSYNEQFFGPGTRLTVL.

This rearrangement joins TRBV2 to TRBJ1-6; 9 nucleotides match TRBD1. The CDR3 is 15 amino acids. V trimming: 2 bases; J trimming: 10 bases; junction bases outside the gene matches: 6. Germline lookup yields CDR1 SNHLY and CDR2 FYNNEI. The CDR3 loop reads CASSEPGQGESPLHF. CDR3 nucleotide sequence: TGTGCCAGCAGTGAACCGGGACAGGGAGAATCACCCCTCCACTTT.

This chain joins TRBV21-1 and TRBJ1-5. TRBV21-1 is a recognized pseudogene. CDR3 length equals 11 residues. CDR3 DNA: TGTGCCAGCACCGGAGATCAGCCCCAGCATTTT. This encodes CASTGDQPQHF.

V and J are TRBV21-1 and TRBJ1-4; the listed D gene, TRBD1, was not tested against the DNA. TRBV21-1 counts as a pseudogene. The CDR3 loop spans 15 amino acids. This CDR3 is CASAENRGFNEKLFF. The CDR3 DNA sequence: TGTGCCAGCGCCGAAAATAGGGGGTTTAATGAAAAACTGTTTTTT.

The chain has TRBV7-2 and TRBJ1-1; D uncertain. Per the germline V gene, CDR1 is SGHTA and CDR2 is FQGNSA. V was pared by 1 base and J by 4 bases, with 13 bases between. This CDR3 is 15 amino acids long. CDR3 sequence: CASSLDGLTSTEAFF. In nucleotides, the CDR3 is TGTGCCAGCAGCTTAGACGGACTAACAAGCACTGAAGCTTTCTTT. Variable domain in full (rest from reference TRBV7-2 and TRBJ1-1): GAGVSQSPSNKVTEKGKDVELRCDPISGHTALYWYRQSLGQGLEFLIYFQGNSAPDKSGLPSDRFSAERTGGSVSTLTIQRTQQEDSAVYLCASSLDGLTSTEAFFGQGTRLTVV.

The chain employs TRBV9 and TRBJ2-2; 7 nucleotides agree with TRBD1. V dropped 3 bases and J dropped 6; count of bases not matched to a gene: 8. This CDR3 spans 15 amino acids. Per the germline V gene, CDR1 is SGDLS and CDR2 is YYNGEE. CDR3 nucleotides: TGTGCCAGCAGCGGACAGGGTAGTAGGGCCGGGGAGCTGTTTTTT. Translating gives CASSGQGSRAGELFF.